These 24 T cell receptor beta chains were all obtained from the same sample, sequenced in a study of blood T cell repertoires in COVID-19 (dated by TCRdb to about 2020). Library method: the immunoSEQ multiplex PCR assay. Imported from immuneACCESS, the table was reduced by TCRdb to in-frame sequences with V and J called. These copies leave out some clones; in studies compared against another copy, an unresolved V gene accounts for under half, and the cause of the remainder is not known. The sample yields roughly 140,000 clones; around 80% were counted once. The ten top clones hold approximately 5% of the sample. Sequenced input: peripheral blood. Every receptor here comes from a woman in her 50s with acute or convalescent COVID-19.

The chain couples TRBV28 to TRBJ1-5, with D possibly TRBD1 on 5 matching bases. The CDR3 has 15 amino acids. Germline lookup yields CDR1 MDHEN and CDR2 SYDVKM. Trimming cost V 3 bases and J 1 base, with 10 bases left between them. The CDR3 region is CASSFPGWSNQPQHF. CDR3 DNA: TGTGCCAGCAGTTTTCCAGGGTGGAGCAATCAGCCCCAGCATTTT.

The gene calls are TRBV5-6 and TRBJ2-1; a possible D gene is TRBD2 (7 bases). Germline V CDR1 and CDR2: SGHDT, YYEEEE. The CDR3 extends over 15 amino acids. Trimming removed 3 bases from V and 0 bases from J, with 10 bases in between. CDR3 loop: CASSSAGASYNEQFF. The CDR3 DNA reads TGTGCCAGCAGCTCCGCGGGGGCCTCCTACAATGAGCAGTTCTTC.

The J gene is TRBJ2-1, the V gene TRBV14, with D unresolved. The CDR3 covers 13 residues. CDR1 and CDR2 (germline): SGHDN, FVKESK. Between the trimmed V and J ends, which lost 3 bases and 9 bases, there was a span of 12 bases. The CDR3 region is CASSQRLAGEQFF. The CDR3 coding sequence is TGTGCCAGCAGCCAGAGATTAGCTGGTGAGCAGTTCTTC.

There are a few counts of this clone. The chain recombines TRBV13 with TRBJ1-1, with D perhaps matching TRBD1 (5 bases). Trimming cost V 7 bases and J 1 base, with 10 bases left between them. The CDR3 contains 13 residues. Looked up from germline, CDR1 is PRHDT and CDR2 is FYEKMQ (reference sequence). CDR3 loop: CASKATENTEAFF. The CDR3, as DNA: TGTGCCAGCAAGGCGACAGAGAACACTGAAGCTTTCTTT.

This clone was observed a handful of times. This chain uses TRBV29-1 with TRBJ1-2; D is unresolved. V was shortened by 2 bases and J by 8 bases, with 12 bases between the two germline ends. The germline gives CDR1 SQVTM, CDR2 ANQGSEA. The CDR3 extends over 12 amino acids. CDR3 in amino acids: CSVESPGGGYTF. As DNA, the CDR3 is TGCAGCGTTGAATCCCCGGGAGGCGGCTACACCTTC.

The V gene is TRBV7-3, the J gene TRBJ1-2, with 8 bases lining up with TRBD1. The CDR3 is 15 residues long. V lost 2 bases to trimming and J lost 4 bases; unmatched junction nucleotides: 6. From germline, CDR1 is SGHTA and CDR2 FQGTGA. CDR3: CASSLEQGVFYGYTF. Written as DNA, the CDR3 is TGTGCCAGCAGCTTAGAACAGGGGGTGTTCTATGGCTACACCTTC.

This clone has more than one count but fewer than ten. The chain combines TRBV7-2 with TRBJ1-4, with D maybe TRBD1 (6 bases). The CDR3 is made up of 14 amino acids. Trimming removed 6 bases at V and 8 bases at J, with 16 bases between. The germline gives CDR1 SGHTA, CDR2 FQGNSA. CDR3: CASSWTRGEEKLFF. CDR3 sequence (DNA): TGTGCCAGCAGTTGGACTAGGGGGGAGGAAAAACTGTTTTTT.

The rearrangement uses TRBV4-3 and TRBJ1-2; 7 nucleotides match TRBD1. The CDR3 is 16 residues long. Germline V gene sequence: CDR1 LGHNA, CDR2 YSLEER. The junction had 16 bases not matched to a gene; V was cut back by 4 bases and J by 8 bases. CDR3 sequence (DNA): TGCGCCAGCAGCCCATGGGGCGGACAGGATAATAGGGGCTACACCTTC. Protein: CASSPWGGQDNRGYTF.

This sequence joins TRBV2 and TRBJ1-5; TRBD1 is a possible D gene (6 bases). This CDR3 region has 13 residues. With 4 bases removed from V and 5 bases from J, the gap between germline ends came to 9 bases. CDR1 SNHLY and CDR2 FYNNEI come from the germline V gene. As DNA, the CDR3 is TGTGCCAGCAGTGTAGGGGGAGATCAGCCCCAGCATTTT. Its protein is CASSVGGDQPQHF.

CDR3 loop: CASSIGPRGNQPQHF. The CDR3, as DNA: TGTGCCAGTAGTATTGGGCCGAGGGGCAATCAGCCCCAGCATTTT. The chain couples TRBV19 to TRBJ1-5; D is unresolved. V shed 3 bases and J shed 2 bases, with 11 bases lying between them. CDR3 length: 15 amino acids. The germline CDR1 and CDR2 sequences are LNHDA and SQIVND (reference sequence).

This sequence joins TRBV6-2 or TRBV6-3 and TRBJ2-3; 8 positions agree with TRBD1. This CDR3 spans 16 amino acids. The J segment lost 4 bases and the V segment lost 7 bases, leaving 13 bases of the junction unmatched. Germline values: CDR1 MNHEY, CDR2 SVGEGT. The CDR3 DNA reads as TGTGCCAGCACCCCCTTGGGGACAGGTTCGGCAGATACGCAGTATTTT. Its protein product is CASTPLGTGSADTQYF.

This clone appeared a single time. V usage is TRBV6-2 or TRBV6-3 and J usage is TRBJ2-6, with D perhaps TRBD1 (5 bases). This CDR3 is built from 16 residues. V dropped 5 bases and J dropped 1 base, with 12 bases sitting between them. Germline V CDR1 and CDR2: MNHEY, SVGEGT. The CDR3 spells CASSRLPGSGANVLTF. In DNA form, the CDR3 reads TGTGCCAGCAGTCGTCTGCCAGGGTCTGGGGCCAACGTCCTGACTTTC.

V and J are TRBV7-8 and TRBJ1-4; D is unresolved. CDR1 is SGHVS, CDR2 FQNEAQ, per germline. The CDR3 sequence is 13 residues long. Between the trimmed V and J ends, which lost 5 bases and 7 bases, there was a span of 11 bases. CDR3 amino acids: CASSPGRVEKLFF. In DNA, the CDR3 is TGTGCCAGCAGCCCCGGGCGGGTTGAAAAACTGTTTTTT.

The gene calls are TRBV5-1 and TRBJ2-2; 7 bases agree with TRBD2. J lost 6 bases, V lost 6 bases, and 11 bases had no gene match. This CDR3 is built from 15 residues. Germline V gives CDR1 SGHRS, CDR2 YFSETQ. The CDR3 region is CASKTSGRVAGELFF. The CDR3 DNA sequence: TGCGCCAGCAAGACCTCAGGGAGGGTTGCCGGGGAGCTGTTTTTT.

The chain links TRBV24-1 to TRBJ2-2, with 8 bases aligning to TRBD1. CDR1 is KGHDR, CDR2 SFDVKD, per germline. Trimming took 9 bases from V and 7 from J; bases not matched to a gene: 3. The CDR3 contains 12 residues. CDR3 in DNA: TGTGCCACCGGACAGGGTGGCGGGGAGCTGTTTTTT. Protein sequence: CATGQGGGELFF.

This clone has a single count. The rearrangement uses TRBV6-5 and TRBJ2-5; TRBD1 matches 9 bases. V lost 0 bases and J lost 6; bases outside the gene matches: 8. This CDR3 has 16 amino acids. The germline gives CDR1 MNHEY, CDR2 SVGAGI. CDR3 region: CASSYSGQGVGKTQYF. DNA for the CDR3: TGTGCCAGCAGTTACTCGGGACAGGGAGTCGGAAAGACCCAGTACTTC.

This chain links TRBV6-6 with TRBJ2-1; 12 bases agree with TRBD2. This CDR3 has 14 amino acids. The germline gives CDR1 MNHNY, CDR2 SVGAGI (reference sequence). V gave up 10 bases and J gave up 6 bases; unmatched junction bases: 7. The CDR3 nucleotides read TGTGCCACCTCCCCTAGCGGGGGGGGCAATGAGCAGTTCTTC. Its translation: CATSPSGGGNEQFF.

J is TRBJ1-1 and V is TRBV30; D may be TRBD1 (5 bases). Germline V gives CDR1 GTSNPN, CDR2 SVGIG (reference sequence). The V end was cut by 2 bases, the J end by 5 bases, with 15 bases between. This CDR3 contains 14 residues. The CDR3 reads CAWSTTGIGTEAFF. CDR3 coding DNA: TGTGCCTGGAGTACAACAGGAATTGGGACTGAAGCTTTCTTT.

CDR3: CASSYQGYEQYF. CDR3 sequence (DNA): TGTGCCAGCAGTTATCAGGGCTACGAGCAGTACTTC. This sequence joins TRBV6-5 and TRBJ2-7, with TRBD1 as a possible D gene (5 bases). The CDR3 is 12 residues long. Germline loops: CDR1 MNHEY, CDR2 SVGAGI. Trimming left V 3 bases short and J 3 bases short, with 6 bases between.

This chain uses TRBV10-3 with TRBJ2-1, with unresolved D. Germline V CDR1 and CDR2: ENHRY, SYGVKD. The CDR3 contains 15 residues. Trimming shortened V by 0 bases and J by 0 bases, and 6 bases separated the two germline ends. CDR3 sequence (DNA): TGTGCCATCAGTGAGTCGTCTAGCTCCTACAATGAGCAGTTCTTC. This translates into CAISESSSSYNEQFF.

This chain links TRBV6-4 with TRBJ1-3; 10 nucleotides match TRBD1. This CDR3 has 20 residues. Germline CDR1 is MRHNA and CDR2 is SNTAGT. V was clipped by 2 bases and J by 4 bases; unmatched bases: 17. In DNA form, the CDR3 reads TGTGCCAGCAGTGACCGATACCGGGACAGGGGAGGTTTTTCCGGAAACACCATATATTTT. It yields the protein CASSDRYRDRGGFSGNTIYF.

The rearrangement links TRBV7-2 to TRBJ2-1, with TRBD2 identical over 10 bases. V gave up 3 bases and J gave up 4 bases; unmatched junction bases: 6. CDR3 size: 16 residues. CDR1 SGHTA and CDR2 FQGNSA come from the germline V gene. For the CDR3, the DNA is TGTGCCAGCAGCTTGAGTAGCGGGGGGAATTACAATGAGCAGTTCTTC. Its protein is CASSLSSGGNYNEQFF.

The chain combines TRBV19 with TRBJ2-3; the match to TRBD1 covers 7 bases. CDR1 is LNHDA, CDR2 SQIVND, per germline (reference sequence). V lost 0 bases to trimming and J lost 1 base; unmatched junction nucleotides: 1. CDR3 length: 15 residues. Here the CDR3 reads CASSIDGQGTDTQYF. CDR3 nucleotide sequence: TGTGCCAGTAGTATAGACGGACAGGGCACAGATACGCAGTATTTT.

The rearrangement links TRBV5-1 to TRBJ1-3; no clear D gene. V gave up 4 bases and J gave up 0 bases, with 14 bases separating them. This CDR3 spans 16 amino acids. Germline CDR1 reads SGHRS; CDR2 reads YFSETQ. In DNA, the CDR3 is TGCGCCAGCAGCCTTCAAATTTCGGGCTCTGGAAACACCATATATTTT. It encodes CASSLQISGSGNTIYF.